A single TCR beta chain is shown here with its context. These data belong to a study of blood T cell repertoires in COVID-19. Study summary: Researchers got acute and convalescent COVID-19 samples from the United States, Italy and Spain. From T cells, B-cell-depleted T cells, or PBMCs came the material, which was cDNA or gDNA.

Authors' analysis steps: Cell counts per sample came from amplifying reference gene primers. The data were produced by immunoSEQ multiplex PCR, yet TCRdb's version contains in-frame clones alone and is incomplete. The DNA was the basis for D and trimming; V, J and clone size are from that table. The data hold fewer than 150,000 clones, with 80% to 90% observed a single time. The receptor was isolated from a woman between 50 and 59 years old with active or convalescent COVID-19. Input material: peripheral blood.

In DNA, the CDR3 is TGTGCCAGCAGCGAACTAGCGGGAGGGCTTTCAAGCGAGCAGTACTTC. This codes for CASSELAGGLSSEQYF. This chain connects TRBV7-2 to TRBJ2-7; TRBD2 matches at 13 bases. Germline V gene data show CDR1 as SGHTA and CDR2 as FQGNSA. The CDR3 runs to 16 residues. Germline trimming cut 5 bases from V and 6 bases from J; bases unmatched to any gene: 10.